The source of this TCR beta chain is a study of blood T cell repertoires in COVID-19. About the study: Nucleic acid was either cDNA or gDNA, and it came from T cells, B-cell-depleted T cells, or PBMCs.

Study processing details: Nucleated cell number was recorded as an estimate derived from reference gene primer amplification. TCRdb keeps only in-frame clones here, not all; method: immunoSEQ multiplex PCR. That table gives V, J and clone size, and the DNA gave D and trimming. The top ten hold roughly 4.4% of the sample, which has 110,000 or so clones, over 80% seen once. Germline V gene lookup returns CDR1 SGHRS and CDR2 YFSETQ. The CDR3 extends over 15 amino acids. J gave up 4 bases and V 0 bases, and 5 bases lay outside the gene matches. The receptor comes from a woman aged 50 to 60 with acute or convalescent COVID-19. The chain has TRBV5-1 and TRBJ1-1; 8 bases fit TRBD1. The sample comprised peripheral blood. The CDR3 nucleotides read TGCGCCAGCAGCTTGGTTCAGGGGGCTGTCACTGAAGCTTTCTTT. It codes for CASSLVQGAVTEAFF.